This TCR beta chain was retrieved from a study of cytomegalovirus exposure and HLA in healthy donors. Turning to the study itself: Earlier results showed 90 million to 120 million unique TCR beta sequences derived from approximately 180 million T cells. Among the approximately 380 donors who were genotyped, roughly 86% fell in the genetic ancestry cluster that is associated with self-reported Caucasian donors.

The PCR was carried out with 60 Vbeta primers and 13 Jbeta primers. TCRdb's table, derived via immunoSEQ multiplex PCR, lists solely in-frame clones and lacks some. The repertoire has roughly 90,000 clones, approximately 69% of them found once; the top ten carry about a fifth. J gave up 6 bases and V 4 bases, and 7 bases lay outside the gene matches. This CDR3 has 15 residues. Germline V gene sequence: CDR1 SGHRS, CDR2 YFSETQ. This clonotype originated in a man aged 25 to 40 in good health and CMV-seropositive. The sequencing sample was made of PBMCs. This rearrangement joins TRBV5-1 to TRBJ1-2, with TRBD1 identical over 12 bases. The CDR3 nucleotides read TGCGCCAGCAGCCCGAGGGACAGGGGGCAGGATGGCTACACCTTC. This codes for CASSPRDRGQDGYTF. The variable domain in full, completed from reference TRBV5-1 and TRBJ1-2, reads KAGVTQTPRYLIKTRGQQVTLSCSPISGHRSVSWYQQTPGQGLQFLFEYFSETQRNKGNFPGRFSGRQFSNSRSEMNVSTLELGDSALYLCASSPRDRGQDGYTFGSGTRLTVV.